This TCR beta chain was retrieved from a study of neurological immune-mediated disorders. This clonotype has a count of ten or more. Antigen: not known. Stated time point: technical triplicate 1. Where libraries were unsorted, they were derived from 2 million PBMCs stored at -80 degrees C. General observations from the study: HTLV-1-associated myelopathy had the most TCR clonal expansion, while multiple sclerosis had the least, a level that fell below healthy controls. CDR3 amino acid sequences of expanded clones were not shared across subjects, a result suggesting private repertoires in all groups.

The length of the CDR3 is 17 residues. V was shortened by 3 bases and J by 2 bases, with 20 bases between the two germline ends. The method for making cDNA was 5'RACE, and it used 10-nucleotide random UMIs. TCRdb recomputed calls from the 5' RACE reads with MiXCR, one row per CDR3 protein. The repertoire holds about 36,000 distinct CDR3 sequences, with roughly 11% as singletons. This chain uses TRBV12-3 or TRBV12-4 with TRBJ2-7, with a tentative D call TRBD1 (5 bases). The sample taken for sequencing was PBMCs. The source is a man aged 60 to 69 with HTLV-1-associated myelopathy (HAM/TSP). For the CDR3, the DNA is TGTGCCAGCAGTTTTAATAGGTGGCAGGGTAAGACCTACGAGCAGTACTTC. It specifies CASSFNRWQGKTYEQYF.